This TCR beta chain was recorded in a study of shared clonotypes between healthy human individuals. Whole-study results and caveats: Some clonotypes were shared by all four sorted-subset donors, while others were not shared. The non-shared ones had lower generation probabilities than the shared ones. The rarefaction results pointed to incomplete sorted-subset sequencing despite large depth.

CD45RO negativity and positive selection for CCR7 defined naive CD8 cells, a population that excluded terminally differentiated effector memory CD45RA+ cells. The CDR3 is made up of 17 amino acids. V lost 5 bases and J lost 0; bases outside the gene matches: 8. Germline V gene sequence: CDR1 SEHNR, CDR2 FQNEAQ (reference sequence). Repertoires were generated with immunoSEQ multiplex PCR, while TCRdb's copy carries only in-frame clones and drops some. The sample records about 600,000 clones, roughly 95% being singletons. As to this clone: Its antigen is not known.

Sample: naive CD8+ T cells sorted from blood. The V call is TRBV7-9, the J call TRBJ2-7; 12 bases fit TRBD2. The clonotype comes from a woman in her 30s in good health. CDR3 sequence (DNA): TGTGCCAGCAGCCCGACTGGGACTAGCGGGTCCTCCTACGAGCAGTACTTC. Its translation is CASSPTGTSGSSYEQYF.